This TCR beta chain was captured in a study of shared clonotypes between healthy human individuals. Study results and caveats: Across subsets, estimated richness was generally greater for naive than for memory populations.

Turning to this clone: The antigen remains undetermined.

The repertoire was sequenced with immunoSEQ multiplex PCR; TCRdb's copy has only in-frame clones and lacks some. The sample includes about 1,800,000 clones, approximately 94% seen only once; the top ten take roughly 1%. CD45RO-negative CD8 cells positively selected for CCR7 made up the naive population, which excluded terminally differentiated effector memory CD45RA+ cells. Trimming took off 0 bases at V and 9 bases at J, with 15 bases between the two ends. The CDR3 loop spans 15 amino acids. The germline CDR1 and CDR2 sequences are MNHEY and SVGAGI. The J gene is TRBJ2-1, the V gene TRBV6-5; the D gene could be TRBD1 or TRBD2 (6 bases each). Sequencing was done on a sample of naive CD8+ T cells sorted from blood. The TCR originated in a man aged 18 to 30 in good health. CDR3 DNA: TGTGCCAGCAGTTACTCGGAGGGGGGCCCCGGTGAGCAGTTCTTC. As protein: CASSYSEGGPGEQFF.